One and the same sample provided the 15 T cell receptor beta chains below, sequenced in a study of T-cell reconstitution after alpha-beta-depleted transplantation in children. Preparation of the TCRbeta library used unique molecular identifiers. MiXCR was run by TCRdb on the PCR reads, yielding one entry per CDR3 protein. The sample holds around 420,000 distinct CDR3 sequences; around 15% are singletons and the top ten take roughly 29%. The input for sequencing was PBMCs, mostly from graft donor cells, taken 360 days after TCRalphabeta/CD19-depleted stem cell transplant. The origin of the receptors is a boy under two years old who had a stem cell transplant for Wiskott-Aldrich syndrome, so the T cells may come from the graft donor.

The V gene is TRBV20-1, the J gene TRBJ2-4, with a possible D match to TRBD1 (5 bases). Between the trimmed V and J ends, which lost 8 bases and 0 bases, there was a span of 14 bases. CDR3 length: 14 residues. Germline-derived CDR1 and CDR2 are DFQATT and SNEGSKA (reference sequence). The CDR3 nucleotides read TGCAGTACCCGACAGCAACTAGCCAAAAACATTCAGTACTTC. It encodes CSTRQQLAKNIQYF.

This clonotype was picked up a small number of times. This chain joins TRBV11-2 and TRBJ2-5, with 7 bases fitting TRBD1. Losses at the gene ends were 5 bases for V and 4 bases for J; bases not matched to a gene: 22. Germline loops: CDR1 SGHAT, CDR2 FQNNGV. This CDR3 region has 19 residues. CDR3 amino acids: CASSRQRTGRSYWGETQYF. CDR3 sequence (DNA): TGTGCCAGCAGCCGCCAACGGACAGGAAGATCCTATTGGGGAGAGACCCAGTACTTC.

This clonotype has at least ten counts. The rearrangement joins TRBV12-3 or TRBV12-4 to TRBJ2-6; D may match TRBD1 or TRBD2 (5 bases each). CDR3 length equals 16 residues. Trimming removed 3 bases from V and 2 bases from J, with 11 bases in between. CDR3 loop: CASSFPQGAGANVLTF. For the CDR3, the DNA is TGTGCCAGCAGTTTCCCCCAGGGAGCTGGGGCCAACGTCCTGACTTTC.

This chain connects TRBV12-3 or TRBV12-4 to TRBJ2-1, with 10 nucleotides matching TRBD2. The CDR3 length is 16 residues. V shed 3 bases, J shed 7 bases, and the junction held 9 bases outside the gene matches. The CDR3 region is CASSFGLAGAENEQFF. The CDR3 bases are TGTGCCAGCAGTTTTGGGCTAGCGGGAGCTGAGAATGAGCAGTTCTTC.

In DNA, the CDR3 is TGTGCCAGCAGTTCCCTTCCCGAAGGGTACGGAAACATTCAGTACTTC. The encoded protein is CASSSLPEGYGNIQYF. The chain uses TRBV12-3 or TRBV12-4 and TRBJ2-4; no clear D. Trimming cost V 4 bases and J 6 bases, with 19 bases left between them. The CDR3 has 16 amino acids.

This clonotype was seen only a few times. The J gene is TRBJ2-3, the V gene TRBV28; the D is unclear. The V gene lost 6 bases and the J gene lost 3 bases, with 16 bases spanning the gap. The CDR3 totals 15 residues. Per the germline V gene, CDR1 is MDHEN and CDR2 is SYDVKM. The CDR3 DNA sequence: TGTGCCAGCAGCCGTTTGAAGGGCTGGACAGATACGCAGTATTTT. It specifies CASSRLKGWTDTQYF.

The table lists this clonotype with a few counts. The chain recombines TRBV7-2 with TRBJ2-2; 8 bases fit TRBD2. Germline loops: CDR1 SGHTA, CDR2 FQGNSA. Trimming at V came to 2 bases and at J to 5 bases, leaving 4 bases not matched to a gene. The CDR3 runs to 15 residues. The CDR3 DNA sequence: TGTGCCAGCAGCTTAATCGGGAGGGTTACCGGGGAGCTGTTTTTT. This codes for CASSLIGRVTGELFF.

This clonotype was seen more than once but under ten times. The CDR3 sequence: CASSSQGSWANVLTF. The DNA for the CDR3 is TGTGCCAGCAGTTCACAGGGGTCTTGGGCCAACGTCCTGACTTTC. The chain joins TRBV12-3 or TRBV12-4 to TRBJ2-6; 7 nucleotides align to TRBD1. The CDR3 consists of 15 residues. J gave up 5 bases and V 4 bases, and 5 bases lay outside the gene matches.

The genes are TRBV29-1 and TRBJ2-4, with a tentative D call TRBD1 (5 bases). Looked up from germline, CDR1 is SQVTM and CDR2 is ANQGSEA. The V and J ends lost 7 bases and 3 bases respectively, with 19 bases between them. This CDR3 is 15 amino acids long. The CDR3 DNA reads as TGCAGCGCTAACGCCAGGGAAAGGAGCAAAAACATTCAGTACTTC. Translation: CSANARERSKNIQYF.

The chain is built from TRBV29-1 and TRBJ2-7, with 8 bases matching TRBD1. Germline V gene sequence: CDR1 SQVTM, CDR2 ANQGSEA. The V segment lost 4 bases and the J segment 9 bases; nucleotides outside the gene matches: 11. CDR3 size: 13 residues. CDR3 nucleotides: TGCAGCGTTGGGCCAGGGGGCGAATCCGGGCAGTACTTC. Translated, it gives CSVGPGGESGQYF.

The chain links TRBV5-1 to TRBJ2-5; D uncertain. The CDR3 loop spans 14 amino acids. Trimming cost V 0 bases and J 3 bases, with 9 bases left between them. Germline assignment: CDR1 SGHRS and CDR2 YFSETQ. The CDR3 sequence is CASSLEARKETQYF. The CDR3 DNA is TGCGCCAGCAGCTTGGAGGCCAGGAAAGAGACCCAGTACTTC.

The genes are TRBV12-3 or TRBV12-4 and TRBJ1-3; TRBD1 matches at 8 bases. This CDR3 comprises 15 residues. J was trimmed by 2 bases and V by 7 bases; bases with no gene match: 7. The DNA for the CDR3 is TGTGCCAGCAAATTAAGGGACAGGACTGGAAACACCATATATTTT. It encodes CASKLRDRTGNTIYF.

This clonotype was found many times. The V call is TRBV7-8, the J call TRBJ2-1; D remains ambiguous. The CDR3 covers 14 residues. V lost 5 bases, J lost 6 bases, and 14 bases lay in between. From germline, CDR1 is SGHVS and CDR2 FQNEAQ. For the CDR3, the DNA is TGTGCCAGCAGCCTAGGAGCGTTAGGCAATGAGCAGTTCTTC. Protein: CASSLGALGNEQFF.

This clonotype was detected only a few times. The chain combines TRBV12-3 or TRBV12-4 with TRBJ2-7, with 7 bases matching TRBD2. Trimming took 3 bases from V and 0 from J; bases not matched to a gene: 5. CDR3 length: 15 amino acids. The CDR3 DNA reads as TGTGCCAGCAGTTTTAGGTCTAGCGGCTCCTACGAGCAGTACTTC. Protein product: CASSFRSSGSYEQYF.

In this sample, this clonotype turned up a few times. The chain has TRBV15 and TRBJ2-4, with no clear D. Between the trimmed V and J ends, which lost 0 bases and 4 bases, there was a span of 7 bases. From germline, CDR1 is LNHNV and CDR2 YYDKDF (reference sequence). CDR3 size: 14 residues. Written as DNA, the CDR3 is TGTGCCACCAGCAGAGATGTAGTTAAAAACATTCAGTACTTC. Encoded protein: CATSRDVVKNIQYF.